The subject of this entry is one T cell receptor beta chain. These data are taken from a study of T cell responses to AZD1222 COVID-19 vaccine. The length of the CDR3 is 14 residues. V lost 0 bases, J lost 5 bases, and 10 bases lay in between. Germline-derived CDR1 and CDR2 are MGHRA and YSYEKL. The method was immunoSEQ multiplex PCR; TCRdb's version includes in-frame clones alone and lacks a portion of them. The sample lists around 80,000 clones, approximately 83% occurring once. The TCR sequence derives from an adult who received the AZD1222 COVID-19 vaccine. The source material was peripheral blood, sampled 28 days after the second AZD1222 dose. J is TRBJ2-5 and V is TRBV4-1; the D is unclear. The chain's CDR3 is CASSQESALETQYF. DNA of the CDR3: TGCGCCAGCAGCCAAGAGTCCGCTTTGGAGACCCAGTACTTC.